The rows below give T cell receptor beta chains drawn from one sample of a study of response to subunit inactivated influenza vaccine. TCRdb reprocessed the RT-PCR reads with MiXCR, giving one entry per CDR3 protein. The table has hundreds of thousands of distinct CDR3 sequences, around 15% seen once. Source: PBMCs from blood, taken around two weeks before vaccination. These receptors all come from a man in his fifties or sixties who received an inactivated influenza vaccine. CDR3s include the opening cysteine and the closing phenylalanine or tryptophan. Each record gives: V gene, D gene, J gene, clone size, CDR3 protein, CDR3 DNA. The D gene is left open where the match is weak. Size tells how often a clone was seen (once, few, many) or the class of an expanded clone, and some rows leave it out.

>TRBV12-5|NA|TRBJ2-3|NA
CASGFMTDTQYF
TGTGCTAGTGGTTTTATGACAGATACGCAGTATTTT
>TRBV28|NA|TRBJ2-7|many
CASSNPGAYEQYF
TGTGCCAGCAGCAACCCTGGGGCCTACGAGCAGTACTTC
>TRBV6-5|NA|TRBJ2-7|few
CASSYSVPSYEQYF
TGTGCCAGCAGTTACAGCGTCCCCTCCTACGAGCAGTACTTC
>TRBV4-2|TRBD1|TRBJ2-7|few
CASSTYPTGSYEQYF
TGTGCCAGCAGCACTTATCCGACAGGGTCCTACGAGCAGTACTTC
>TRBV27|NA|TRBJ2-1|NA
CASSLSARSSYNEQFF
TGTGCCAGCAGTTTATCGGCCAGGAGCTCCTACAATGAGCAGTTCTTC
>TRBV6-5|NA|TRBJ1-5|NA
CASSYYRYQPQHF
TGTGCCAGCAGTTACTATCGATATCAGCCCCAGCATTTT
>TRBV14|NA|TRBJ2-7|many
CASGGWYEQYF
TGTGCCAGCGGGGGTTGGTACGAGCAGTACTTC
>TRBV6-2/TRBV6-3|TRBD2|TRBJ2-3|few
CASRPGSREIGPDTQYF
TGTGCCAGCAGACCCGGTTCGCGGGAGATTGGTCCAGATACGCAGTATTTT
>TRBV20-1|NA|TRBJ2-5|few
CSANRWETQYF
TGCAGTGCAAACCGGTGGGAGACCCAGTACTTC
>TRBV12-3/TRBV12-4|NA|TRBJ2-1|few
CASSFNPQLDNEQFF
TGTGCCAGCAGTTTCAACCCCCAGCTAGACAATGAGCAGTTCTTC
>TRBV4-3|NA|TRBJ2-3|few
CASSQDSRADTQYF
TGCGCCAGCAGCCAAGACAGTAGGGCGGATACGCAGTATTTT
>TRBV4-3|TRBD2|TRBJ2-1|NA
CASSQSGRASEQFF
TGCGCCAGCAGCCAAAGCGGGAGGGCCAGTGAGCAGTTCTTC
>TRBV20-1|NA|TRBJ2-2|NA
CSARRPVTGELFF
TGCAGTGCTAGAAGGCCGGTAACCGGGGAGCTGTTTTTT
>TRBV5-1|TRBD2|TRBJ2-3|few
CASSLVGREIPDTQYF
TGCGCCAGCAGCTTGGTGGGGCGGGAGATCCCAGATACGCAGTATTTT
>TRBV4-1|NA|TRBJ2-7|few
CASSPKIVSSYEQYF
TGCGCCAGCAGCCCCAAGATTGTTAGCTCCTACGAGCAGTACTTC
>TRBV29-1|TRBD1|TRBJ2-5|NA
CSVLSRSRDRGDLTQYF
TGCAGCGTTCTGTCCAGAAGCCGGGACAGGGGAGATTTGACCCAGTACTTC
>TRBV6-4|NA|TRBJ1-1|NA
CASLRGGAGVEAFF
TGTGCCAGCCTGAGGGGGGGGGCTGGAGTTGAAGCTTTCTTT
>TRBV25-1|TRBD1|TRBJ2-3|few
CASSGPGQGPDTQYF
TGTGCCAGCAGTGGTCCGGGACAGGGCCCAGATACGCAGTATTTT
>TRBV5-1|NA|TRBJ2-5|NA
CASWETIRETQYF
TGCGCCAGCTGGGAAACTATTAGAGAGACCCAGTACTTC
>TRBV19|NA|TRBJ1-5|NA
CASSIVSSNQPQHF
TGTGCCAGTAGTATAGTAAGCAGCAATCAGCCCCAGCATTTT
>TRBV9|NA|TRBJ2-5|NA
CASSVEVLGAVETQYF
TGTGCCAGCAGCGTAGAAGTGCTGGGAGCGGTGGAGACCCAGTACTTC
>TRBV20-1|NA|TRBJ2-5|NA
CSGSRETQYF
TGCAGTGGGAGTAGAGAGACCCAGTACTTC
>TRBV5-1|NA|TRBJ2-2|many
CASSLVAYRGGELFF
TGCGCCAGCAGCTTGGTTGCCTACCGCGGCGGGGAGCTGTTTTTT
>TRBV29-1|TRBD1|TRBJ2-3|many
CSDSLVGQGGTDTQYF
TGCAGCGACTCCTTGGTGGGACAGGGGGGCACAGATACGCAGTATTTT
>TRBV12-3/TRBV12-4|NA|TRBJ2-3|NA
CASSFERTDTQYF
TGTGCCAGCAGTTTTGAGAGGACCGATACGCAGTATTTT
>TRBV20-1|TRBD1|TRBJ1-5|few
CSALTGGPNQPQHF
TGCAGTGCCCTGACAGGGGGTCCCAATCAGCCCCAGCATTTT
>TRBV6-2/TRBV6-3|NA|TRBJ2-1|few
CASSYPLSWQFF
TGTGCCAGCAGTTACCCTCTCAGTTGGCAGTTCTTC
>TRBV6-5|NA|TRBJ2-1|few
CASSYSNRGASNEQFF
TGTGCCAGCAGTTACTCAAATCGGGGGGCCTCTAATGAGCAGTTCTTC
>TRBV6-1|NA|TRBJ2-1|few
CASKQVGGRWNEQFF
TGTGCCAGCAAACAAGTGGGGGGGCGCTGGAATGAGCAGTTCTTC
>TRBV5-1|NA|TRBJ1-3|NA
CASSLAAPGYSGNTIYF
TGCGCCAGCAGCTTGGCGGCTCCAGGCTACTCTGGAAACACCATATATTTT
>TRBV6-1|NA|TRBJ1-4|NA
CASRPFTTNEKLFF
TGTGCCAGCAGACCCTTCACAACTAATGAAAAACTGTTTTTT
>TRBV4-1|NA|TRBJ2-1|NA
CASSHTRFTSSYNEQFF
TGCGCCAGCAGCCACACACGTTTCACGAGCTCCTACAATGAGCAGTTCTTC
>TRBV20-1|NA|TRBJ1-1|NA
CSAANFGTGHTEAFF
TGCAGTGCTGCGAACTTCGGGACCGGCCACACTGAAGCTTTCTTT
>TRBV7-9|NA|TRBJ2-2|many
CASSFISGTGELFF
TGTGCCAGCAGCTTCATCAGCGGCACCGGGGAGCTGTTTTTT
>TRBV6-2/TRBV6-3|NA|TRBJ1-2|NA
CASSYPRGHTNYGYTF
TGTGCCAGCAGTTACCCACGGGGCCATACTAACTATGGCTACACCTTC
>TRBV29-1|TRBD1|TRBJ2-3|few
CSVDRQGPDTQYF
TGCAGCGTTGACCGACAGGGGCCAGATACGCAGTATTTT
>TRBV7-8|TRBD1|TRBJ2-3|NA
CASRFLRGQGQDTQYF
TGTGCCAGCAGGTTCCTCCGTGGACAGGGGCAAGATACGCAGTATTTT
>TRBV7-6|NA|TRBJ2-5|few
CASSPSGSIETQYF
TGTGCCAGCAGCCCGTCCGGGTCCATTGAGACCCAGTACTTC
>TRBV6-1|TRBD1|TRBJ1-1|few
CASSRQGKTEAFF
TGTGCCAGCAGTCGACAGGGGAAGACTGAAGCTTTCTTT
>TRBV29-1|NA|TRBJ1-1|many
CSAGGTEAFF
TGCAGTGCTGGGGGCACTGAAGCTTTCTTT
>TRBV2|NA|TRBJ2-2|NA
CASSEGYKAGELFF
TGTGCCAGCAGTGAGGGGTATAAAGCCGGGGAGCTGTTTTTT
>TRBV20-1|NA|TRBJ2-4|few
CSARGGGLIQYF
TGCAGTGCTAGAGGTGGTGGCCTGATTCAGTACTTC
>TRBV30|NA|TRBJ2-5|NA
CAWSPDLKTAQYF
TGTGCCTGGAGTCCCGATCTTAAGACGGCCCAGTACTTC
>TRBV7-2|NA|TRBJ2-7|NA
CASSLTTGDYEQYF
TGTGCCAGCAGCCTAACGACTGGGGACTACGAGCAGTACTTC
>TRBV10-2|NA|TRBJ2-7|NA
CASSESMNWPSYEQHF
TGCGCCAGCAGTGAGTCAATGAATTGGCCCTCCTACGAGCAGCACTTC
>TRBV19|TRBD1|TRBJ2-1|few
CASSSGQDDEQFF
TGTGCCAGTAGTTCGGGACAGGATGATGAGCAGTTCTTC
>TRBV29-1|NA|TRBJ2-1|NA
CSGSRASDNEQFF
TGCAGCGGATCCCGGGCTAGCGACAATGAGCAGTTCTTC
>TRBV20-1|TRBD1|TRBJ2-2|NA
CSARDRIGTGFTGELFF
TGCAGTGCTAGAGATCGAATCGGGACAGGATTCACCGGGGAGCTGTTTTTT
>TRBV27|NA|TRBJ2-1|NA
CASSWAHEQFF
TGTGCCAGCAGTTGGGCCCATGAGCAGTTCTTC
>TRBV7-2|NA|TRBJ2-5|few
CASSPGAGSTETQYF
TGTGCCAGCAGCCCCGGGGCTGGGTCTACGGAGACCCAGTACTTC
>TRBV30|TRBD2|TRBJ2-7|NA
CAWSGTGLIYYEQYF
TGTGCCTGGAGTGGGACGGGACTAATATACTACGAGCAGTACTTC